This entry lists 18 T cell receptor beta chains sequenced from one sample in a study of cytomegalovirus exposure and HLA in healthy donors. The PCR used 60 Vbeta and 13 Jbeta primers. Using immunoSEQ multiplex PCR, the repertoire was profiled, and TCRdb retains in-frame clones only, with some absent. The sample contains around 130,000 clones, roughly 65% of which appear only once. Sequencing was done on a sample of PBMCs. The receptors were sampled from a woman under 40 in good health and CMV-seronegative.

In its sample, this clone was seen once. The rearrangement joins TRBV6-5 to TRBJ2-3; D might be TRBD2 (5 bases). CDR3 length: 15 residues. V shed 0 bases and J shed 4 bases, with 11 bases lying between them. Germline V CDR1 and CDR2: MNHEY, SVGAGI. CDR3 sequence (DNA): TGTGCCAGCAGTTACTCGGGAGCGGCAGCAGATACGCAGTATTTT. Its protein product is CASSYSGAAADTQYF.

This clone has a handful of counts. V gene TRBV7-9 combines with J gene TRBJ2-1; TRBD2 might be the D (5 bases). Germline V gene lookup returns CDR1 SEHNR and CDR2 FQNEAQ (reference sequence). CDR3 length equals 16 residues. V lost 5 bases, J lost 3 bases, and 17 bases lay in between. The CDR3 reads CASSPVGILGYNEQFF. The CDR3 nucleotides read TGTGCCAGCAGCCCCGTCGGGATATTAGGCTACAATGAGCAGTTCTTC.

The J gene is TRBJ2-6, the V gene TRBV7-9; D gene ambiguous. CDR3 length: 15 residues. Trimming shortened V by 6 bases and J by 2 bases, and 11 bases separated the two germline ends. Germline-derived CDR1 and CDR2 are SEHNR and FQNEAQ (reference sequence). In nucleotides, the CDR3 is TGTGCCAGCAGTGAGAGGTGGGCTGGGGCCAACGTCCTGACTTTC. Protein product: CASSERWAGANVLTF. Full variable domain (rest looked up from reference TRBV7-9 and TRBJ2-6): DTGVSQNPRHKITKRGQNVTFRCDPISEHNRLYWYRQTLGQGPEFLTYFQNEAQLEKSRLLSDRFSAERPKGSFSTLEIQRTEQGDSAMYLCASSERWAGANVLTFGAGSRLTVL.

The V and J genes are TRBV9 and TRBJ2-3; 8 nucleotides agree with TRBD1. CDR3 length: 15 amino acids. Looked up from germline, CDR1 is SGDLS and CDR2 is YYNGEE. V dropped 3 bases and J dropped 1; count of bases not matched to a gene: 4. The CDR3 nucleotides read TGTGCCAGCAGCGCCCCGGGACAGGGCACAGATACGCAGTATTTT. It is translated as CASSAPGQGTDTQYF.

The chain employs TRBV6-5 and TRBJ1-1; perhaps TRBD1 as D (6 bases). The ends were cut back, 7 bases at V and 1 base at J, with 13 bases in the middle. Germline V lookup: CDR1 MNHEY, CDR2 SVGAGI. The CDR3 is 14 amino acids. CDR3 DNA sequence: TGTGCCAGCACCCAGGGGTGGGGGAACACTGAAGCTTTCTTT. The encoded protein is CASTQGWGNTEAFF.

This clone was detected only a few times. The J gene is TRBJ1-5, the V gene TRBV19; D unclear. CDR1 LNHDA and CDR2 SQIVND come from the germline V gene (reference sequence). There are 13 residues in the CDR3. V lost 5 bases and J lost 6, with 11 bases in between. The CDR3 spells CASSDTSSQPQHF. In DNA, the CDR3 is TGTGCCAGTAGTGACACGTCAAGTCAGCCCCAGCATTTT. Supplemented by reference TRBV19 and TRBJ1-5, the full variable domain reads DGGITQSPKYLFRKEGQNVTLSCEQNLNHDAMYWYRQDPGQGLRLIYYSQIVNDFQKGDIAEGYSVSREKKESFPLTVTSAQKNPTAFYLCASSDTSSQPQHFGDGTRLSIL.

This clone was picked up a small number of times. The chain links TRBV9 to TRBJ2-1, with 9 bases identical to TRBD2. The CDR3 is 15 amino acids. Germline CDR1 SGDLS, CDR2 YYNGEE. The J segment lost 5 bases and the V segment lost 0 bases, leaving 3 bases of the junction unmatched. The CDR3 spells CASSVGGRADNEQFF. CDR3 DNA sequence: TGTGCCAGCAGCGTAGGCGGGAGGGCCGACAATGAGCAGTTCTTC.

The J gene is TRBJ1-1, the V gene TRBV6-5; maybe TRBD1 (6 bases). Trimming shortened V by 2 bases and J by 5 bases, and 9 bases separated the two germline ends. Germline V gene sequence: CDR1 MNHEY, CDR2 SVGAGI. The CDR3 sequence is 13 residues long. The CDR3 loop is CASSYLTGTEAFF. The CDR3 DNA follows: TGTGCCAGCAGTTACCTTACAGGGACTGAAGCTTTCTTT.

This clone has only a few counts. The V gene is TRBV11-2, the J gene TRBJ1-1, with 7 bases aligning to TRBD1. Looked up from germline, CDR1 is SGHAT and CDR2 is FQNNGV. CDR3 length equals 15 residues. J gave up 1 base and V 5 bases, and 7 bases lay outside the gene matches. The DNA for the CDR3 is TGTGCCAGCAGCCAAGCCGGACAGGCGAACACTGAAGCTTTCTTT. It yields the protein CASSQAGQANTEAFF.

The gene calls are TRBV9 and TRBJ1-6; tentatively, D is TRBD1 (5 bases). The V and J ends lost 4 bases and 0 bases respectively, with 14 bases between them. The germline V gene has CDR1 SGDLS and CDR2 YYNGEE. This CDR3 has 17 amino acids. In DNA form, the CDR3 reads TGTGCCAGCAGCCCGGATCCAGGGTTCTCCTATAATTCACCCCTCCACTTT. Amino acids: CASSPDPGFSYNSPLHF.

V is TRBV4-1 and J is TRBJ1-2; 8 bases line up with TRBD1. The germline CDR1 and CDR2 sequences are MGHRA and YSYEKL. V was pared by 4 bases and J by 1 base, with 11 bases of the junction left unmatched. The CDR3 is 17 residues long. CDR3 sequence: CASSPGQAKKVNYGYTF. The CDR3 coding sequence is TGCGCCAGCAGCCCGGGACAGGCCAAAAAGGTTAACTATGGCTACACCTTC.

The chain combines TRBV5-5 with TRBJ2-7; 8 nucleotides match TRBD1. With V trimmed by 4 bases and J by 6 bases, 9 bases remained unmatched. Germline CDR1 and CDR2: SGHKS and YYEKEE (reference sequence). This CDR3 region has 14 residues. This CDR3 is CASSPGQVPGEQYF. The CDR3 bases are TGTGCCAGCAGCCCGGGACAGGTTCCTGGCGAGCAGTACTTC.

The chain couples TRBV18 to TRBJ2-7, with 7 positions matching TRBD2. CDR3 length: 15 amino acids. CDR1 and CDR2 from the germline V gene are KGHSH and LQKENI. Trimming at V came to 2 bases and at J to 2 bases, leaving 6 bases not matched to a gene. CDR3 nucleotides: TGTGCCAGCTCACCAGCCGGCGGGGGAACCTACGAGCAGTACTTC. Residues: CASSPAGGGTYEQYF.

The CDR3 spells CASSLYVSSGQGIYGYTF. In DNA, the CDR3 is TGTGCCAGCAGTTTATATGTCTCGTCGGGACAGGGGATCTATGGCTACACCTTC. This chain uses TRBV27 with TRBJ1-2; 10 bases are a match to TRBD1. With 1 base clipped from V and 4 bases from J, the junction kept 12 bases outside the gene matches. CDR1 and CDR2 (germline): MNHEY, SMNVEV (reference sequence). The CDR3 spans 18 residues.

CDR3 in DNA: TGTGCCAGCAGCCAGGACAGGGATGGTGGCTACACCTTC. This codes for CASSQDRDGGYTF. V gene TRBV7-8 combines with J gene TRBJ1-2; 8 bases align to TRBD1. The V gene's germline CDR1 is SGHVS and CDR2 FQNEAQ. After removal of 5 bases from V and 7 bases from J, the junction contained 6 bases not matched to a gene. The CDR3 is 13 residues long.

The chain has TRBV11-2 and TRBJ1-1, with D uncertain. CDR3 length: 13 residues. V lost 6 bases and J lost 0, with 8 bases in between. The V gene's germline CDR1 is SGHAT and CDR2 FQNNGV. DNA of the CDR3: TGTGCCAGCAGGGAGAGTCTGAACACTGAAGCTTTCTTT. This codes for CASRESLNTEAFF.

This chain links TRBV5-1 with TRBJ1-1, with 8 bases lining up with TRBD1. V shed 0 bases and J 4 bases; nucleotides not matched to a gene: 2. The CDR3 contains 14 residues. Per the germline V gene, CDR1 is SGHRS and CDR2 is YFSETQ. This CDR3 is CASSLAGQGTEAFF. The DNA of the CDR3 is TGCGCCAGCAGCTTGGCCGGACAGGGCACTGAAGCTTTCTTT.

V gene TRBV28 combines with J gene TRBJ1-2; 8 bases map to TRBD1. The CDR3 is 15 amino acids. CDR1 MDHEN and CDR2 SYDVKM come from the germline V gene. Losses at the gene ends were 6 bases for V and 5 bases for J; bases not matched to a gene: 11. The CDR3 coding sequence is TGTGCCAGCAGGAGAACGGGACAGGAGCATTATGGCTACACCTTC. It specifies CASRRTGQEHYGYTF.